This TCR beta chain is from a study of T cells expressing NK-cell markers. TCRdb reprocessed the 5' RACE reads, with one entry per CDR3 protein and no DNA. Its clone listing holds 200,000 to 300,000 distinct CDR3 sequences. This CDR3 comprises 11 residues. The germline V gene encodes CDR1 SQVTM and CDR2 ANQGSEA. The V and J genes are TRBV29-1 and TRBJ1-1; TCRdb designates TRBD1, a call that cannot be tested without DNA. This TCR was recovered from a woman aged 18 to 75 in good health. Sequences were obtained from blood T cells: a sorted CD56 or NKG2C T cell subset, CD4+ or CD8+ T cells, or bulk PBMC T cells (not recorded which). Here the CDR3 reads CSVWSGGEAFF.